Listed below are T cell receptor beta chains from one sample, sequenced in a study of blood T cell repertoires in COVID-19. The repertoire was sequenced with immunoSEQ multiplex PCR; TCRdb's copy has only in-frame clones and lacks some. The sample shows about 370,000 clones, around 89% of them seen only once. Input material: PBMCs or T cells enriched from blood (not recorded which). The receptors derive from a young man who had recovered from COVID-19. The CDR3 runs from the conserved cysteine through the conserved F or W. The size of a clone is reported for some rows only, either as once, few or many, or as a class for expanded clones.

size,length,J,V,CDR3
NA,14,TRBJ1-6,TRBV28,CASVTQNMGSPLHF
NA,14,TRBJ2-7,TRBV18,CASSVSGEPYEQYF
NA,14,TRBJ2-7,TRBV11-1,CASSQRRSSYEQYF
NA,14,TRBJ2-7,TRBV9,CASSGTSAVGEQYF
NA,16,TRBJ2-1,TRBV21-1,CASSKVGREPYNEQFF
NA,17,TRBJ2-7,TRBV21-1,CASSKVVQGVYLYEQYF
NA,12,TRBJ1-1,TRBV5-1,CASSETGGEAFF
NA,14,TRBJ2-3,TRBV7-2,CASTPGQGLNTQYF
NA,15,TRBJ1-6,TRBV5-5,CASSLGGGINSPLHF
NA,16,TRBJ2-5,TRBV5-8,CASSWTSGNQKETQYF
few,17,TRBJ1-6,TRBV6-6,CASSRYQSGTGKSPLHF
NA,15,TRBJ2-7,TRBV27,CASSFPGTGVNEQYF
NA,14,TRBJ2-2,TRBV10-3,CATQGRGAVGELFF
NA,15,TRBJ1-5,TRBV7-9,CASSRTGELGQPQHF
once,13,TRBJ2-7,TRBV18,CASSPSGSYEQYF
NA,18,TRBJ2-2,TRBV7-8,CASSLIGLAGGVTGELFF
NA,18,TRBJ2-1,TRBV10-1,CASRVTLIRDSSYNEQFF
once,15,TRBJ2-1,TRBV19,CASREQGRGQGEQFF
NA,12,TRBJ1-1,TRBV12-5,CASGPDTTEAFF
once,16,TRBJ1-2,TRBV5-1,CASSSEGQASNYGYTF
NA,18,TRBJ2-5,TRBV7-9,CASSSGNLRTGLSETQYF
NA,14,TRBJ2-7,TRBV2,CASRDRGLNYEQYF
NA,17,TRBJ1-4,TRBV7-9,CASSSSPISSGNEKLFF
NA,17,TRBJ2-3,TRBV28,CASSSETGTGVSHTQYF
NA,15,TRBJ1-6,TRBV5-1,CASSLVGQGYSPLHF
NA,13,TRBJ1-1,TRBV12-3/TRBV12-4,CADKVQGLTEAFF
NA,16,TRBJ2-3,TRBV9,CASSVTSGASTDTQYF
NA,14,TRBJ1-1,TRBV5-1,CASSQRDRGTEAFF
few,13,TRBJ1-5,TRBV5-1,CASSLQGPQPQHF
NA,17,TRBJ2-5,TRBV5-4,CASSLASFSGGAETQYF
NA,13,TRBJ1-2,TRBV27,CASSLSGLYGYTF
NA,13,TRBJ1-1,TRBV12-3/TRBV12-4,CASSSREGTEAFF
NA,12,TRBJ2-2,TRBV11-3,CASRRGTGELFF
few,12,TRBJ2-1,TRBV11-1,CASSFQGDEQFF
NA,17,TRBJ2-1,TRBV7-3,CASSFLLGSGTHNEQFF
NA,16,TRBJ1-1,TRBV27,CATRQGAHLVNTEAFF
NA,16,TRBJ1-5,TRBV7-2,CASSLVGTGREQPQHF
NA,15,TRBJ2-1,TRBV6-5,CASSYPSGSYNEQFF
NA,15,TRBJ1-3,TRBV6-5,CASSYKAFGGNTIYF
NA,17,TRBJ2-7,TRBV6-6,CASSPSGLAGSSYEQYF
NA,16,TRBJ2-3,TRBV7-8,CASSRAGGPLSDTQYF
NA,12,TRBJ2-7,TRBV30,CAWGQGVHEQYF
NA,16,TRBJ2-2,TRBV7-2,CASSLSSGRRTGELFF
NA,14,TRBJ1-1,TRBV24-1,CATRAQGMNTEAFF
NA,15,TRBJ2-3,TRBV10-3,CAISATVGATDTQYF
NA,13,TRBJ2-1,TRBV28,CASSLVAPNEQFF
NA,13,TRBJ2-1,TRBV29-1,CSVDRRGRNEQFF
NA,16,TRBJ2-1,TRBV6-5,CASRYPLGLSYNEQFF
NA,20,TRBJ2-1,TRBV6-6,CASSRQPGTGAPDSYNEQFF
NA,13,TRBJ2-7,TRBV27,CASRGGLSYEQYF